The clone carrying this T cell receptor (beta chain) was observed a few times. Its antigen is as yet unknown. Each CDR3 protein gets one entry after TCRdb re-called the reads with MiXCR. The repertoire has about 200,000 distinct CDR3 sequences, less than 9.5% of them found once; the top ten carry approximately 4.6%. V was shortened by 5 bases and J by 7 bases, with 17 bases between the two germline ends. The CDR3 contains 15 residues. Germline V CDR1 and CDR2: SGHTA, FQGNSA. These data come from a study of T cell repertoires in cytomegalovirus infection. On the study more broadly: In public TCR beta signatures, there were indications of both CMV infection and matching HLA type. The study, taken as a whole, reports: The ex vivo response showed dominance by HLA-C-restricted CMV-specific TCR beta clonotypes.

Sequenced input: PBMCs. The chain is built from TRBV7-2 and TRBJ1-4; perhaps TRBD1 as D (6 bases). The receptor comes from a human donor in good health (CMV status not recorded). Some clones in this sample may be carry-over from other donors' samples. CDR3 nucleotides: TGTGCCAGCAGCCCCAGCCCGGGGGCGGGTGAAAAACTGTTTTTT. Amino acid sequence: CASSPSPGAGEKLFF.